The TCR beta chain described here comes from a study of shared clonotypes between healthy human individuals. Study conclusions and caveats: In this cohort, only blood was sampled, and tissue repertoires likely differ.

Only CD45RO-negative cells positively selected for CCR7 counted as naive CD8 cells, so terminally differentiated effector memory CD45RA+ cells were excluded. V lost 1 base, J lost 3 bases, and 16 bases lay in between. Germline loops: CDR1 MNHEY, CDR2 SMNVEV (reference sequence). The CDR3 length is 17 residues. Original data processing: Junction-only sequences produced by ImmunoSEQ had no quality scores, so filtering differed. TCRdb's copy holds only in-frame clones and misses some; the assay was immunoSEQ multiplex PCR. V and J calls and clone size are given by that table; D and trimming were obtained from the DNA. The sample has hundreds of thousands of clones, 96% seen once; the top ten hold roughly 0.1%. As concerns this clone: Antigen unknown.

The source material was naive CD8+ T cells sorted from blood. This receptor was identified in a woman aged 25 to 39 in good health. The genes are TRBV27 and TRBJ1-5; D possibly corresponds to TRBD1 (5 bases). CDR3 coding DNA: TGTGCCAGCAGTTTATTGGGCAGGGATGGTAACAATCAGCCCCAGCATTTT. Amino acid sequence: CASSLLGRDGNNQPQHF.